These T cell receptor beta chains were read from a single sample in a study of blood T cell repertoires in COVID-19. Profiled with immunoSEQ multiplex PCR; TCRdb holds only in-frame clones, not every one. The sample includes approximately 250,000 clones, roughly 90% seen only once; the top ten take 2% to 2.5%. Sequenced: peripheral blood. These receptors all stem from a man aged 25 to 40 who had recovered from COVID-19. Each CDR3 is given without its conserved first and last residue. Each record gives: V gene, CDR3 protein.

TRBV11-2 ASSLGYGIGNTIY
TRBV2 ASSQYRGAHQPQH
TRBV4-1 ASSQGYGANIQY
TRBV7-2 ASSLGGLAGRTDTQY
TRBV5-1 ASSSQTYEQY
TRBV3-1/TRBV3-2 ASSQDLSTQY
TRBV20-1 SASLRATDTQY
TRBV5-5 ASSLVPKNTEAF
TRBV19 ASSIGQGPGLLEKLF
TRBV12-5 ASGSGQGGWPTEAF
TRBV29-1 SVNDVGTGGRIPAEAF
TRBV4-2 ASSQETSGGRTDTQY
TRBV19 ASSSLRDRVSPQH
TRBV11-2 ASSLSFGSTSTDTQY
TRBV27 ASVSRTGAIFYEQY
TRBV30 AWASTGGRQPQH
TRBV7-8 ASSVGQGYPNEQF
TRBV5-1 ASSLAAGQPQH
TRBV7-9 ASSLGPRKESPLH
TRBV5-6 ASSWGDSIYEQY
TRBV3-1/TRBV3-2 ASSRVLAGAYEQY
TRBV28 ASSFPNSPLH
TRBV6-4 ASSEGGEGGYT
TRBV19 ASRTTGYMNTEAF
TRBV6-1 ASSEAGGPTNEKLF